The 28 T cell receptor beta chains given below trace back to one sample, sequenced in a study of monozygotic twins with inflammatory bowel disease. TCRdb reprocessed the 5' RACE reads and reports one entry per CDR3 protein, with no DNA. Its table records about 380,000 distinct CDR3 sequences. Sequencing used blood. Receptors originate from a human donor with ulcerative colitis or Crohn's disease, or a healthy co-twin of an affected twin (not recorded which).

The genes are TRBV7-8 and TRBJ1-3; the D call from TCRdb, TRBD1, cannot be confirmed without DNA. This CDR3 is built from 18 residues. Germline values: CDR1 SGHVS, CDR2 FQNEAQ. The CDR3 sequence is CASSSHRAGVDSGNTIYF.

The V call is TRBV4-3, the J call TRBJ1-2; TCRdb reports TRBD1, a call that lacks DNA to check it against. The CDR3 has 15 residues. In germline, CDR1 is LGHNA, CDR2 YSLEER. The CDR3 loop reads CASSQRTGGNYGYTF.

The chain couples TRBV5-1 to TRBJ2-7; TCRdb lists TRBD2, though no DNA is available to test this call. The CDR3 contains 17 residues. Germline V lookup: CDR1 SGHRS, CDR2 YFSETQ. CDR3 protein: CASSLLGGLSAPYEQYF.

The chain links TRBV4-2 to TRBJ2-7. The germline V gene has CDR1 LGHNA and CDR2 YNFKEQ. The CDR3 loop spans 14 amino acids. CDR3 region: CASSLPEKGYEQYF.

The gene calls are TRBV4-2 and TRBJ2-7; TCRdb names TRBD1, which stays unverified in the absence of DNA. This CDR3 has 15 residues. Germline loops: CDR1 LGHNA, CDR2 YNFKEQ. CDR3 protein: CASSQGDNQAYEQYF.

The chain is built from TRBV20-1 and TRBJ2-2; TCRdb gives TRBD2 as the D gene, but with no DNA this cannot be confirmed. CDR3 length: 17 residues. CDR1 DFQATT and CDR2 SNEGSKA come from the germline V gene (reference sequence). The CDR3 loop reads CSARDLKRGANTGELFF.

V usage is TRBV20-1 and J usage is TRBJ1-2; TCRdb proposes TRBD1, but this gene call is untestable without DNA. The CDR3 has 14 amino acids. CDR1 is DFQATT and CDR2 is SNEGSKA in the germline V gene (reference sequence). CDR3 residues: CSATGQGVVYGYTF.

The chain links TRBV4-1 to TRBJ1-2; there is no DNA to check the TCRdb D call of TRBD1. This CDR3 comprises 17 residues. CDR1 and CDR2 from the germline V gene are MGHRA and YSYEKL. The CDR3 reads CASSQGTWTGEIYGYTF.

The V call is TRBV4-3, the J call TRBJ2-7; the D gene TCRdb calls, TRBD1, cannot be checked with no DNA. Per germline, CDR1 LGHNA and CDR2 YSLEER. The CDR3 is 14 amino acids. The CDR3 here is CASSQDWGPYEQYF.

The V gene is TRBV2, the J gene TRBJ1-5; TCRdb proposes TRBD1, but this gene call is untestable without DNA. The germline V gene encodes CDR1 SNHLY and CDR2 FYNNEI. This CDR3 comprises 20 residues. The CDR3 here is CASSNPGTGSLRYSNQPQHF.

The gene calls are TRBV7-3 and TRBJ2-7. CDR1 is SGHTA and CDR2 is FQGTGA in the germline V gene. This CDR3 comprises 13 residues. The CDR3 protein is CASSFSEGGEQYF.

The V gene is TRBV20-1, the J gene TRBJ2-5. The CDR3 spans 12 residues. Germline V lookup: CDR1 DFQATT, CDR2 SNEGSKA (reference sequence). This CDR3 is CSANKGSETQYF.

J is TRBJ2-3 and V is TRBV20-1; there is no DNA to check the TCRdb D call of TRBD1. The CDR3 runs to 18 residues. The V gene's germline CDR1 is DFQATT and CDR2 SNEGSKA (reference sequence). CDR3 sequence reads: CSARPRGAGVISTDTQYF.

The rearrangement uses TRBV11-2 and TRBJ2-1; as DNA is missing, the TRBD1 call by TCRdb cannot be tested. This CDR3 region has 15 residues. Germline V gives CDR1 SGHAT, CDR2 FQNNGV. Here the CDR3 reads CASSLGSFGRNEQFF.

V gene TRBV2 combines with J gene TRBJ2-3. This CDR3 is 14 amino acids long. CDR1 and CDR2 (germline): SNHLY, FYNNEI. The CDR3 spells CASSWRPSTDTQYF.

V is TRBV3-1 and J is TRBJ2-5; the TRBD2 assignment by TCRdb is unverifiable without DNA. The CDR3 runs to 20 residues. Germline lookup yields CDR1 LGHDT and CDR2 YNNKEL (reference sequence). The CDR3 protein is CASSQVGPGTSGGVGETQYF.

The chain links TRBV7-2 to TRBJ1-6. The length of the CDR3 is 13 residues. From germline, CDR1 is SGHTA and CDR2 FQGNSA. The CDR3: CASSLSPNSPLHF.

This CDR3 is CASNLGRANTGELFF. The rearrangement uses TRBV2 and TRBJ2-2; TCRdb's D gene call, TRBD1, goes unchecked for lack of DNA. The CDR3 is 15 residues long. Germline values: CDR1 SNHLY, CDR2 FYNNEI.

The rearrangement joins TRBV5-1 to TRBJ2-2; as DNA is missing, the TRBD1 call by TCRdb cannot be tested. Germline V gene data show CDR1 as SGHRS and CDR2 as YFSETQ. This CDR3 has 15 residues. The CDR3 reads CASSFRPEITGELFF.

The V gene is TRBV7-2, the J gene TRBJ2-7; TCRdb calls TRBD1, which cannot be checked without DNA. Germline loops: CDR1 SGHTA, CDR2 FQGNSA. The CDR3 is 16 residues long. CDR3: CASSQGLTGSYYEQYF.

V gene TRBV5-1 combines with J gene TRBJ2-2; TCRdb's assignment of TRBD1 cannot be checked, as there is no DNA. CDR1 and CDR2 (germline): SGHRS, YFSETQ. The CDR3 has 20 amino acids. The CDR3 reads CASQPRGRGGRIPNTGELFF.

The chain couples TRBV6-1 to TRBJ2-3; TCRdb proposes TRBD1, but this gene call is untestable without DNA. Germline CDR1 reads MNHNS; CDR2 reads SASEGT. This CDR3 has 16 amino acids. The chain's CDR3 is CASRPSTGGGTDTQYF.

The V call is TRBV5-1, the J call TRBJ2-7; TCRdb gives TRBD1 as the D gene, but with no DNA this cannot be confirmed. This CDR3 has 14 amino acids. CDR1 is SGHRS, CDR2 YFSETQ, per germline. The CDR3 protein is CASSFGTGDHEQYF. Full variable domain (missing parts from reference TRBV5-1 and TRBJ2-7): KAGVTQTPRYLIKTRGQQVTLSCSPISGHRSVSWYQQTPGQGLQFLFEYFSETQRNKGNFPGRFSGRQFSNSRSEMNVSTLELGDSALYLCASSFGTGDHEQYFGPGTRLTVT.

The rearrangement joins TRBV20-1 to TRBJ2-1; TCRdb's D call of TRBD1 is untestable without DNA. Looked up from germline, CDR1 is DFQATT and CDR2 is SNEGSKA (reference sequence). The CDR3 extends over 17 amino acids. The CDR3: CSARAPPTGRSYNEQFF.

This rearrangement joins TRBV12-3 or TRBV12-4 to TRBJ1-6; TCRdb reports TRBD1, a call that lacks DNA to check it against. This CDR3 has 15 amino acids. The CDR3: CASSGETGNNSPLHF.

The chain joins TRBV7-9 to TRBJ2-3; TCRdb proposes TRBD2, but this gene call is untestable without DNA. The germline V gene has CDR1 SEHNR and CDR2 FQNEAQ (reference sequence). The CDR3 length is 16 residues. The CDR3 is CASPEGLAGSTDTQYF.

The chain links TRBV5-1 to TRBJ2-7; the TRBD2 assignment by TCRdb is unverifiable without DNA. There are 13 residues in the CDR3. Per germline, CDR1 SGHRS and CDR2 YFSETQ. The chain's CDR3 is CASSSEGGGEQYF.

The CDR3 loop reads CASSTRQGVQPQHF. The V and J genes are TRBV19 and TRBJ1-5; TCRdb designates TRBD1, a call that cannot be tested without DNA. In germline, CDR1 is LNHDA, CDR2 SQIVND (reference sequence). This CDR3 comprises 14 residues.